The 28 T cell receptor beta chains listed next were all sequenced from one sample in a study of shared clonotypes between healthy human individuals. Measured with immunoSEQ multiplex PCR; TCRdb has only the in-frame clones, and not every one. Of about 2.4 million clones detected, just over 90% appear once; the ten largest clones hold 0.13% to 0.15%. Sequencing used naive CD4+ T cells sorted from blood. Stated subset: CD45RA+ positively selected. The receptors were sampled from a man aged 18 to 29 in good health.

V gene TRBV6-6 combines with J gene TRBJ2-7, with 10 nucleotides matching TRBD2. V shed 4 bases, J shed 4 bases, and the junction held 7 bases outside the gene matches. The CDR3 has 15 amino acids. Germline CDR1 reads MNHNY; CDR2 reads SVGAGI (reference sequence). In DNA, the CDR3 is TGTGCCAGCAGTTCCCAGCGGGAGGGAAGATACGAGCAGTACTTC. Its translation: CASSSQREGRYEQYF.

This sequence joins TRBV5-6 and TRBJ2-5, with D perhaps matching TRBD2 (6 bases). CDR3 length: 17 amino acids. CDR1 SGHDT and CDR2 YYEEEE come from the germline V gene. The ends were cut back, 2 bases at V and 0 bases at J, with 17 bases in the middle. This chain's CDR3 is CASSFLAANLNQETQYF. The CDR3 region has the DNA TGTGCCAGCAGCTTTTTAGCGGCCAACCTGAACCAAGAGACCCAGTACTTC.

The chain is built from TRBV2 and TRBJ1-6; 8 bases map to TRBD1. The V gene end was trimmed by 5 bases and the J gene end by 6 bases; junction bases not matched to a gene: 6. Germline CDR1 and CDR2: SNHLY and FYNNEI. CDR3 length: 15 amino acids. DNA of the CDR3: TGTGCCAGCAGTTCCTGGACAGGGAGTAATTCACCCCTCCACTTT. Protein: CASSSWTGSNSPLHF.

The chain uses TRBV12-5 and TRBJ2-2, with D possibly matching TRBD2 (5 bases). The CDR3 is 13 amino acids. CDR1 is LGHNT and CDR2 is FRNRAP in the germline V gene. Trimming pared 6 bases from V and 4 bases from J, leaving 9 bases between. CDR3 coding DNA: TGTGCTAGTGGCTCCCGGGGCACCGGGGAGCTGTTTTTT. Amino acids: CASGSRGTGELFF.

Details on this clone: In the same sample, other DNA sequences code for this CDR3. CDR3 bases: TGTGCCAGCAGTTTAAGTGTCAATAATGAAAAACTGTTTTTT. Amino acid sequence: CASSLSVNNEKLFF. The gene calls are TRBV28 and TRBJ1-4; D ambiguous. Trimming pared 2 bases from V and 4 bases from J, leaving 8 bases between. The length of the CDR3 is 14 residues. Germline lookup yields CDR1 MDHEN and CDR2 SYDVKM. Complete variable domain (other parts from reference TRBV28 and TRBJ1-4): DVKVTQSSRYLVKRTGEKVFLECVQDMDHENMFWYRQDPGLGLRLIYFSYDVKMKEKGDIPEGYSVSREKKERFSLILESASTNQTSMYLCASSLSVNNEKLFFGSGTQLSVL.

This clone is a singleton in its sample. The chain recombines TRBV4-1 with TRBJ2-1; weak D call: TRBD1 (5 bases). Germline V lookup: CDR1 MGHRA, CDR2 YSYEKL. The CDR3 length is 15 residues. Trimming shortened V by 1 base and J by 6 bases, and 13 bases separated the two germline ends. The CDR3, as DNA: TGCGCCAGCAGCCAAGGTCAGGGTTTCTTCAATGAGCAGTTCTTC. It codes for CASSQGQGFFNEQFF.

Concerning this clone itself: The sample contains more than one DNA sequence encoding this CDR3. The chain carries TRBV18 and TRBJ2-7, with 10 bases aligning to TRBD1. Per germline, CDR1 KGHSH and CDR2 LQKENI. Germline trimming cut 3 bases from V and 2 bases from J; bases unmatched to any gene: 4. The CDR3 has 15 amino acids. CDR3 nucleotides: TGTGCCAGCTCACCTCCGGGACAGGGGACCTACGAGCAGTACTTC. Encoded protein: CASSPPGQGTYEQYF.

This clone was found once. CDR3 nucleotides: TGTGCCAGCAGCTTGGAAGGGACTAGAATCCCCTACGAGCAGTACTTC. Translation gives CASSLEGTRIPYEQYF. The chain recombines TRBV5-6 with TRBJ2-7; 8 nucleotides line up with TRBD2. The J segment lost 2 bases and the V segment lost 0 bases, leaving 7 bases of the junction unmatched. The germline gives CDR1 SGHDT, CDR2 YYEEEE. The CDR3 is 16 residues long. Full variable domain (missing parts from reference TRBV5-6 and TRBJ2-7): DAGVTQSPTHLIKTRGQQVTLRCSPKSGHDTVSWYQQALGQGPQFIFQYYEEEERQRGNFPDRFSGHQFPNYSSELNVNALLLGDSALYLCASSLEGTRIPYEQYFGPGTRLTVT.

This chain links TRBV12-5 with TRBJ1-6, with 9 bases matching TRBD1. The germline V gene encodes CDR1 LGHNT and CDR2 FRNRAP. This CDR3 spans 16 amino acids. V shed 1 base and J 10 bases; nucleotides not matched to a gene: 8. The CDR3 region is CASGLALSGTGSPLHF. The CDR3 DNA is TGTGCTAGTGGTTTGGCATTATCCGGGACAGGGTCACCCCTCCACTTT.

This clone was recorded once. As DNA, the CDR3 is TGTGCCAGTAGGCCACCGGAGGGACTAGCGGGAGGGACAGATACGCAGTATTTT. Translation gives CASRPPEGLAGGTDTQYF. The rearrangement uses TRBV19 and TRBJ2-3; 16 nucleotides align to TRBD2. CDR3 length equals 18 residues. V trimming: 6 bases; J trimming: 3 bases; junction bases outside the gene matches: 9. The germline V gene encodes CDR1 LNHDA and CDR2 SQIVND (reference sequence).

The chain combines TRBV19 with TRBJ1-3; 7 nucleotides align to TRBD1. The trim removed 8 bases at V and 2 bases at J, leaving 9 bases unmatched. Germline V gene data show CDR1 as LNHDA and CDR2 as SQIVND (reference sequence). The CDR3 sequence is 15 residues long. CDR3 protein: CASPRGRGTGNTIYF. The CDR3, as DNA: TGTGCCAGTCCACGGGGCAGGGGGACTGGAAACACCATATATTTT.

V and J are TRBV7-2 and TRBJ1-4; 7 positions agree with TRBD1. The trim removed 4 bases at V and 10 bases at J, leaving 15 bases unmatched. Per germline, CDR1 SGHTA and CDR2 FQGNSA. The CDR3 extends over 16 amino acids. For the CDR3, the DNA is TGTGCCAGCAGCTCCGGACAGGCCAAGGAAGGGGGAAAACTGTTTTTT. Amino acid sequence: CASSSGQAKEGGKLFF.

Worth noting for this clone: Other nucleotide sequences from this sample produce the same CDR3. The chain links TRBV19 to TRBJ1-2; 10 nucleotides align to TRBD1. Looked up from germline, CDR1 is LNHDA and CDR2 is SQIVND (reference sequence). This CDR3 has 12 residues. J lost 4 bases, V lost 8 bases, and 1 base had no gene match. The CDR3 sequence is CASGDRGYGYTF. For the CDR3, the DNA is TGTGCCAGTGGGGACAGGGGCTATGGCTACACCTTC.

J is TRBJ2-1 and V is TRBV7-2; D uncertain. The V end lost 5 bases, the J end lost 5 bases, and 13 bases lay between the germline ends. CDR3 length equals 14 residues. Germline CDR1 reads SGHTA; CDR2 reads FQGNSA. CDR3 sequence: CASSPPYGDNEQFF. The CDR3 DNA reads TGTGCCAGCAGCCCTCCTTACGGCGACAATGAGCAGTTCTTC.

The chain employs TRBV2 and TRBJ1-1, with D possibly matching TRBD1 (5 bases). V was pared by 7 bases and J by 2 bases, with 11 bases between. Per germline, CDR1 SNHLY and CDR2 FYNNEI. The CDR3 has 13 amino acids. The CDR3 reads CASTTDRNTEAFF. CDR3 nucleotide sequence: TGTGCCAGCACCACCGACAGAAACACTGAAGCTTTCTTT.

V is TRBV2 and J is TRBJ1-2, with D tentatively TRBD1 (5 bases). Trimming removed 8 bases from V and 4 bases from J, with 11 bases in between. Germline CDR1 is SNHLY and CDR2 is FYNNEI. This CDR3 is 12 amino acids long. The CDR3 protein is CASETDPYGYTF. The CDR3 coding sequence is TGTGCCAGCGAGACAGATCCCTATGGCTACACCTTC.

The table lists this clone with a few counts. The rearrangement links TRBV25-1 to TRBJ1-4; a possible D gene is TRBD1 (6 bases). The CDR3 runs 14 residues. V dropped 3 bases and J dropped 6 bases, with 11 bases sitting between them. The germline V gene encodes CDR1 MGHDK and CDR2 SYGVNS. The CDR3 nucleotides are TGTGCCAGCAGTGAGGGACAATTTGATGAAAAACTGTTTTTT. It codes for CASSEGQFDEKLFF.

Details on this clone: The same CDR3 is also encoded by other DNA sequences in this sample. The V and J genes are TRBV10-1 and TRBJ1-1; D unclear. The CDR3 has 13 residues. Trimming left V 3 bases short and J 1 base short, with 6 bases between. Looked up from germline, CDR1 is WNHNN and CDR2 is SYGVQD (reference sequence). The CDR3 loop reads CASSESGNTEAFF. The CDR3, as DNA: TGCGCCAGCAGTGAATCGGGGAACACTGAAGCTTTCTTT.

The DNA of the CDR3 is TGTGCCAGCAGTGACCCCGCCCGCACAGAGCAGTTCTTC. This gives the protein CASSDPARTEQFF. V usage is TRBV6-1 and J usage is TRBJ2-1; D gene ambiguous. Germline V lookup: CDR1 MNHNS, CDR2 SASEGT. This CDR3 is built from 13 residues. V was clipped by 3 bases and J by 10 bases, with 13 bases between them.

The genes are TRBV5-1 and TRBJ2-2, with D possibly being TRBD2 (6 bases). Trimming left V 2 bases short and J 4 bases short, with 9 bases between. The CDR3 spans 14 residues. The germline CDR1 and CDR2 sequences are SGHRS and YFSETQ. The CDR3 sequence: CASSFGGTTGELFF. CDR3 DNA: TGCGCCAGCAGCTTCGGGGGAACCACCGGGGAGCTGTTTTTT.

The rearrangement uses TRBV5-5 and TRBJ1-2, with D possibly matching TRBD1 (5 bases). CDR3 length: 14 amino acids. Between the trimmed V and J ends, which lost 4 bases and 4 bases, there was a span of 14 bases. The germline V gene encodes CDR1 SGHKS and CDR2 YYEKEE (reference sequence). This chain's CDR3 is CASSQIAGSYGYTF. The CDR3 bases are TGTGCCAGCAGCCAAATTGCAGGGAGCTATGGCTACACCTTC.

This rearrangement joins TRBV7-3 to TRBJ1-2; TRBD1 might be the D (5 bases). The CDR3 sequence is 12 residues long. Trimming cost V 5 bases and J 7 bases, with 11 bases left between them. Per the germline V gene, CDR1 is SGHTA and CDR2 is FQGTGA. The CDR3 reads CASSDQGGGYTF. In DNA, the CDR3 is TGTGCCAGCAGCGACCAGGGCGGTGGCTACACCTTC. The full variable domain, completed using reference TRBV7-3 and TRBJ1-2, is GAGVSQTPSNKVTEKGKYVELRCDPISGHTALYWYRQSLGQGPEFLIYFQGTGAADDSGLPNDRFFAVRPEGSVSTLKIQRTERGDSAVYLCASSDQGGGYTFGSGTRLTVV.

J is TRBJ1-2 and V is TRBV4-1; perhaps TRBD1 as D (5 bases). This CDR3 is built from 15 residues. The germline V gene has CDR1 MGHRA and CDR2 YSYEKL. The V end lost 2 bases, the J end lost 7 bases, and 17 bases lay between the germline ends. This CDR3 reads CASSQISGTHSGYTF. The CDR3 nucleotides read TGCGCCAGCAGCCAAATCTCCGGGACGCACTCTGGCTACACCTTC.

The chain employs TRBV2 and TRBJ1-2; D not resolved. CDR3 size: 14 residues. The V end was cut by 0 bases, the J end by 0 bases, with 5 bases between. The germline gives CDR1 SNHLY, CDR2 FYNNEI. This chain's CDR3 is CASSEAQANYGYTF. DNA for the CDR3: TGTGCCAGCAGTGAAGCGCAGGCTAACTATGGCTACACCTTC.

V usage is TRBV4-1 and J usage is TRBJ2-1; the match to TRBD2 covers 10 bases. The length of the CDR3 is 17 residues. Germline V gives CDR1 MGHRA, CDR2 YSYEKL. The junction had 5 bases not matched to a gene; V was cut back by 1 base and J by 2 bases. As DNA, the CDR3 is TGCGCCAGCAGCCAAGCCAGCGGGGGGGCCCCCTACAATGAGCAGTTCTTC. This codes for CASSQASGGAPYNEQFF.

V and J are TRBV18 and TRBJ2-7; the D gene is possibly TRBD2 (6 bases). Trimming removed 8 bases at V and 4 bases at J, with 15 bases between. CDR1 is KGHSH and CDR2 is LQKENI in the germline V gene. This CDR3 spans 13 amino acids. CDR3 bases: TGTGCCAGCACATCGGGGGTCAATTACGAGCAGTACTTC. This sequence encodes CASTSGVNYEQYF.

The chain has TRBV11-2 and TRBJ2-6, with a possible D match to TRBD2 (6 bases). The germline V gene encodes CDR1 SGHAT and CDR2 FQNNGV. The CDR3 is 17 amino acids. V dropped 3 bases and J dropped 1 base, with 13 bases sitting between them. The DNA of the CDR3 is TGTGCCAGCAGCTTCCTCGTTGCGGGGTCTGGGGCCAACGTCCTGACTTTC. This translates into CASSFLVAGSGANVLTF. The full variable domain, its missing parts supplied by reference TRBV11-2 and TRBJ2-6, is EAGVAQSPRYKIIEKRQSVAFWCNPISGHATLYWYQQILGQGPKLLIQFQNNGVVDDSQLPKDRFSAERLKGVDSTLKIQPAKLEDSAVYLCASSFLVAGSGANVLTFGAGSRLTVL.

The rearrangement uses TRBV6-5 and TRBJ2-6; 12 bases are shared with TRBD2. The V gene end was trimmed by 10 bases and the J gene end by 0 bases; junction bases not matched to a gene: 1. CDR3 length: 15 amino acids. The germline CDR1 and CDR2 sequences are MNHEY and SVGAGI. The chain's CDR3 is CATTSGSSGANVLTF. The CDR3 coding sequence is TGTGCCACGACTAGCGGGAGCTCTGGGGCCAACGTCCTGACTTTC.